This is a list of T cell receptor beta chains from one sample in a study of blood T cell repertoires in COVID-19. Measured with immunoSEQ multiplex PCR; TCRdb has only the in-frame clones, and not every one. The table lists some 98,000 clones, 82% of them singletons. Specimen: peripheral blood. The receptor set was obtained from a man in his sixties or seventies with active or convalescent COVID-19. The CDR3 runs from the conserved cysteine through the conserved F or W. D genes are given only for firm matches. Size values are once, few and many counts, or a class for expanded clones, and some rows have none.

>.|TRBJ1-2|TRBV20-1|TRBD1
CSASDRVDGYTF
TGCAGTGCTAGTGACAGGGTCGATGGCTACACCTTC
>.|TRBJ1-3|TRBV21-1|.
CASSKVYMGDIPSGNTIYF
TGTGCCAGCAGCAAAGTATATATGGGGGACATCCCCTCTGGAAACACCATATATTTT
>.|TRBJ2-1|TRBV4-2|TRBD2
CASSQGERGWDEQFF
TGTGCCAGCAGCCAAGGCGAGCGGGGGTGGGATGAGCAGTTCTTC
>.|TRBJ2-5|TRBV27|TRBD2
CASSSARGEIETQYF
TGTGCCAGCAGTTCCGCCCGGGGGGAAATTGAGACCCAGTACTTC
>.|TRBJ1-1|TRBV28|.
CASSTPPREAFF
TGTGCCAGCAGTACTCCCCCTCGCGAAGCTTTCTTT
>.|TRBJ1-1|TRBV6-5|.
CASRNGADTEAFF
TGTGCCAGCAGGAATGGGGCAGACACTGAAGCTTTCTTT
>.|TRBJ1-5|TRBV28|TRBD1
CASRPGGEGNQPQHF
TGTGCCAGCAGACCAGGGGGCGAGGGCAATCAGCCCCAGCATTTT
>.|TRBJ1-2|TRBV10-3|.
CAIQGTSEGAGGYTF
TGTGCCATCCAGGGAACGAGTGAGGGAGCGGGTGGCTACACCTTC
>.|TRBJ1-6|TRBV18|.
CASSPVLGRDNSPLHF
TGTGCCAGCTCACCGGTGCTGGGGCGAGATAATTCACCCCTCCACTTT
>.|TRBJ2-5|TRBV11-3|.
CASSLWPQETQYF
TGTGCCAGCAGCTTGTGGCCCCAAGAGACCCAGTACTTC
>.|TRBJ1-1|TRBV7-6|TRBD1
CASSLYDRGDTEAFF
TGTGCCAGCAGCTTATATGACAGGGGGGACACTGAAGCTTTCTTT
>.|TRBJ1-5|TRBV28|TRBD1
CASTNWDSSNQPQHF
TGTGCCAGCACCAACTGGGACAGTAGCAATCAGCCCCAGCATTTT
>once|TRBJ1-2|TRBV6-4|.
CASSVPGAIHIFYGYTF
TGTGCCAGCAGTGTACCAGGGGCGATCCATATATTCTATGGCTACACCTTC
>.|TRBJ2-7|TRBV29-1|.
CSATTSGEQYF
TGCAGCGCCACGACTTCGGGCGAGCAGTACTTC
>few|TRBJ2-7|TRBV7-8|TRBD1
CASSTPTGGIQHEQYF
TGTGCCAGCAGCACCCCGACAGGGGGGATTCAACACGAGCAGTACTTC
>.|TRBJ1-2|TRBV6-6|.
CASSWGSGISNYGYTF
TGTGCCAGCAGTTGGGGCAGCGGGATCTCTAACTATGGCTACACCTTC
>.|TRBJ2-2|TRBV5-6|.
CASSYRQAFNTGELFF
TGTGCCAGCAGTTACAGACAGGCCTTTAACACCGGGGAGCTGTTTTTT
>.|TRBJ1-5|TRBV12-5|.
CASGSQGGPQHF
TGTGCTAGTGGTTCCCAAGGAGGGCCCCAGCATTTT
>.|TRBJ1-3|TRBV7-6|.
CASSLSPTGLSGNTIYF
TGTGCCAGCAGCTTATCGCCAACAGGGCTCTCTGGAAACACCATATATTTT
>.|TRBJ2-1|TRBV2|.
CASSTLRGTYNEQFF
TGTGCCAGCAGTACCTTAAGGGGCACCTACAATGAGCAGTTCTTC
>few|TRBJ2-5|TRBV3-1/TRBV3-2|.
CASSQEIGRGVPGQQETQYF
TGTGCCAGCAGCCAAGAGATCGGCAGGGGAGTACCGGGACAACAAGAGACCCAGTACTTC
>.|TRBJ2-7|TRBV7-2|.
CASSLGLGLPYEQYF
TGTGCCAGCAGCTTAGGTTTGGGACTTCCCTACGAGCAGTACTTC
>.|TRBJ2-3|TRBV30|TRBD1
CAWGPSGQGIDTQYF
TGTGCCTGGGGACCCTCGGGACAGGGCATAGATACGCAGTATTTT
>once|TRBJ1-1|TRBV9|.
CASSVGGDLTNTEAFF
TGTGCCAGCAGCGTAGGCGGGGATTTGACGAACACTGAAGCTTTCTTT
>.|TRBJ2-3|TRBV6-5|TRBD2
CASSMLAGHPDTQYF
TGTGCCAGCAGTATGCTAGCGGGCCATCCAGATACGCAGTATTTT
>.|TRBJ1-4|TRBV18|.
CASSTGTLNEKLFF
TGTGCCAGCTCAACCGGGACACTAAATGAAAAACTGTTTTTT
>.|TRBJ1-6|TRBV11-2|TRBD1
CASSKQGAKSPLHF
TGTGCCAGCAGCAAACAGGGGGCGAAATCACCCCTCCACTTT
>.|TRBJ2-5|TRBV11-2|.
CASSSRRGSIQETQYF
TGTGCCAGCAGCTCCCGGAGAGGGTCCATACAAGAGACCCAGTACTTC
>.|TRBJ2-5|TRBV3-1/TRBV3-2|.
CASSQMSTGTQYF
TGTGCCAGCAGCCAAATGTCTACAGGGACCCAGTACTTC
>.|TRBJ2-1|TRBV15|TRBD2
CATSIRTSGREGQFF
TGTGCCACCAGCATTCGGACTAGCGGCAGAGAGGGGCAGTTCTTC
>.|TRBJ2-1|TRBV4-2|TRBD2
CASSQGRAGTRSHNEQFF
TGTGCCAGCAGCCAAGGACGGGCCGGGACTAGATCCCACAATGAGCAGTTCTTC
>once|TRBJ2-1|TRBV6-6|.
CASSYNAGLVRNEQFF
TGTGCCAGCAGTTACAATGCGGGGTTGGTACGGAATGAGCAGTTCTTC
>.|TRBJ1-3|TRBV9|.
CASSLGQPASFAGNTIYF
TGTGCCAGCAGCCTCGGACAGCCGGCCAGTTTTGCTGGAAACACCATATATTTT
>.|TRBJ1-5|TRBV3-1/TRBV3-2|.
CASSQERPGTSNQPQHF
TGTGCCAGCAGCCAAGAACGGCCGGGTACTAGCAATCAGCCCCAGCATTTT
>.|TRBJ2-5|TRBV5-4|.
CASSLVPRAETQYF
TGTGCCAGCAGCTTGGTGCCAAGAGCGGAGACCCAGTACTTC
>.|TRBJ1-4|TRBV12-3/TRBV12-4|.
CASSPPGREKLFF
TGTGCCAGCAGTCCCCCAGGGCGCGAAAAACTGTTTTTT
>.|TRBJ1-1|TRBV7-3|.
CASSLGEGTEAFF
TGTGCCAGCAGCTTAGGCGAGGGAACTGAAGCTTTCTTT
>.|TRBJ1-1|TRBV10-3|.
CAISGGHTEAFF
TGTGCCATCAGTGGGGGGCACACTGAAGCTTTCTTT
>few|TRBJ2-6|TRBV5-1|.
CASSLGLRSGANVLTF
TGCGCCAGCAGCTTGGGCTTGAGATCTGGGGCCAACGTCCTGACTTTC
>few|TRBJ2-7|TRBV10-3|.
CAISESNGEREQYF
TGTGCCATCAGTGAGTCGAACGGGGAGCGCGAGCAGTACTTC
>.|TRBJ1-5|TRBV5-8|.
CASSLASGVQPQHF
TGTGCCAGCAGCTTGGCGTCAGGGGTTCAGCCCCAGCATTTT
>.|TRBJ2-1|TRBV11-3|.
CASSLVGGSEQFF
TGTGCCAGCAGCTTAGTTGGGGGCAGTGAGCAGTTCTTC
>.|TRBJ1-4|TRBV7-9|.
CASSLAEVGKLFF
TGTGCCAGCAGCTTAGCTGAGGTGGGAAAACTGTTTTTT
>.|TRBJ1-3|TRBV9|TRBD1
CASSPRGDRVGNTIYF
TGTGCCAGCAGCCCCAGAGGAGACAGGGTTGGAAACACCATATATTTT
>few|TRBJ2-5|TRBV6-5|TRBD2
CASRSGGAEETQYF
TGTGCCAGCAGGAGCGGGGGGGCTGAAGAGACCCAGTACTTC
>.|TRBJ2-3|TRBV12-3/TRBV12-4|.
CASRGTGTDTQYF
TGTGCCAGCAGGGGGACTGGCACAGATACGCAGTATTTT